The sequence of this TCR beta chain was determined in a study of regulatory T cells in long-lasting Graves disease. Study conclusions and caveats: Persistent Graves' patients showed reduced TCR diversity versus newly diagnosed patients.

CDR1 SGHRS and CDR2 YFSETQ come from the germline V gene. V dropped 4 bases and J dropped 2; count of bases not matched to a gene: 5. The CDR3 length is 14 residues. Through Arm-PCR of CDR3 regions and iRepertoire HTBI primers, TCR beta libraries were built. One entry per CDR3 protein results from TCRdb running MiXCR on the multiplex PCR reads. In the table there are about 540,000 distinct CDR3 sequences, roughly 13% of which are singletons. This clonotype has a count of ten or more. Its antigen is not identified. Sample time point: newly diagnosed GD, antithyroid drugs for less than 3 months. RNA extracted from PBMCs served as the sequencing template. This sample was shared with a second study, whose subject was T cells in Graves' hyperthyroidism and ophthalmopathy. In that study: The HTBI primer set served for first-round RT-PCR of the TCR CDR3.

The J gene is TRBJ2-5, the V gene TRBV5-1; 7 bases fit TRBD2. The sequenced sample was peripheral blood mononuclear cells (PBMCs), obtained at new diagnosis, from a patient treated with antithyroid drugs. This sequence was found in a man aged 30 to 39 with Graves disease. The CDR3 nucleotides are TGCGCCAGCAGCACCCTAGCGGAACAAGAGACCCAGTACTTC. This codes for CASSTLAEQETQYF.